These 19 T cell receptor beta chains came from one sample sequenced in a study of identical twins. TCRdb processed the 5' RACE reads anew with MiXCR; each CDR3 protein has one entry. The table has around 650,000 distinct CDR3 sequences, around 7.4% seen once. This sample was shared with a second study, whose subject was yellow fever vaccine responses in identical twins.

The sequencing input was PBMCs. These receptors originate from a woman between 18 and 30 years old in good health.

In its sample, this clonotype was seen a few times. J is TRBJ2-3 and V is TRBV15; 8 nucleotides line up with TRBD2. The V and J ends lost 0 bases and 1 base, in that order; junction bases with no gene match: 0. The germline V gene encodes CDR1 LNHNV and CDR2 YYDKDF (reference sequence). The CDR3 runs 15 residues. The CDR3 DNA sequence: TGTGCCACCAGCAGAGAAGCGGGGGGCACAGATACGCAGTATTTT. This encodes CATSREAGGTDTQYF.

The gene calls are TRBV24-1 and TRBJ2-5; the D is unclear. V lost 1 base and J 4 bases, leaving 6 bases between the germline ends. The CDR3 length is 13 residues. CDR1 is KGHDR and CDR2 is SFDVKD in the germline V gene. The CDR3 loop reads CATSDLMRETQYF. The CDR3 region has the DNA TGTGCCACCAGTGATTTAATGAGAGAGACCCAGTACTTC.

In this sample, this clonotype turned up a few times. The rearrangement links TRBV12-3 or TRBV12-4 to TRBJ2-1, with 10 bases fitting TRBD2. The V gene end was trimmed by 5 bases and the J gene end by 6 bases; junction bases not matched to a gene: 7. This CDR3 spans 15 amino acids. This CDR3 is CASSPTSGKSNEQFF. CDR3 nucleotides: TGTGCCAGCAGTCCTACTAGCGGGAAAAGCAATGAGCAGTTCTTC.

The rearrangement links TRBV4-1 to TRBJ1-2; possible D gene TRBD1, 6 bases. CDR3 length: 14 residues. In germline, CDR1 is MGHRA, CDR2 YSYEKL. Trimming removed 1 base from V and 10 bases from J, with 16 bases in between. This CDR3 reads CASSQGDPGTHYTF. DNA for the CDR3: TGCGCCAGCAGCCAAGGTGACCCCGGGACACACTACACCTTC.

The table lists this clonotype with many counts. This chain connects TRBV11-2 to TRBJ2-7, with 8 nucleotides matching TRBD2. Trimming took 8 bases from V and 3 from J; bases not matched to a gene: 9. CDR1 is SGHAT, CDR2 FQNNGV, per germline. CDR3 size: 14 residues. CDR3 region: CASREAGASYEQYF. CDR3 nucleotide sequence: TGTGCCAGCCGCGAAGCGGGAGCGAGCTACGAGCAGTACTTC.

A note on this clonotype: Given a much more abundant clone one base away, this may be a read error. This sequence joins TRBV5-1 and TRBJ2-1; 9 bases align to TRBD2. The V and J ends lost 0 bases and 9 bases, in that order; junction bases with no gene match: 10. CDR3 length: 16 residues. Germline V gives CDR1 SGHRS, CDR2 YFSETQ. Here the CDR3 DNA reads TGCGCCAGCAGCTTGGCCGGGACTAGCAGACCTAGTGAGCAGTTCTTC. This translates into CASSLAGTSRPSEQFF.

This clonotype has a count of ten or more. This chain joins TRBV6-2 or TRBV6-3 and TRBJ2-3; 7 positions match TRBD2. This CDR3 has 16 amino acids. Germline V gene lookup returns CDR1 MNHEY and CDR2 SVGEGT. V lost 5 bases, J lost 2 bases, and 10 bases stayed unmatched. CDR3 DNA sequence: TGTGCCAGCAGTACAGACCGGGACTATAACACAGATACGCAGTATTTT. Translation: CASSTDRDYNTDTQYF.

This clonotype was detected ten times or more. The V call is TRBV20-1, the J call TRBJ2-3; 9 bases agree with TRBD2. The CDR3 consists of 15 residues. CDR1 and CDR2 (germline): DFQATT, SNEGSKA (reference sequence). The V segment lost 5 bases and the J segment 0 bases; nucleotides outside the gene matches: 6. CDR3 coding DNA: TGCAGTGCTCCGACGACTAGCGGTAGCACAGATACGCAGTATTTT. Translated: CSAPTTSGSTDTQYF.

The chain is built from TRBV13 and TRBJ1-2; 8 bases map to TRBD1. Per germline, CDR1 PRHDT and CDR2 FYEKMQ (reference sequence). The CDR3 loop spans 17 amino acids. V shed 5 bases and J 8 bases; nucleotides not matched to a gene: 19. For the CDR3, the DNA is TGTGCCAGCAGCGGGAAGGACAGGGTGAGGACGGAGGGAGGCTACACCTTC. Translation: CASSGKDRVRTEGGYTF. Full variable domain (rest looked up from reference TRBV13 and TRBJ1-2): AAGVIQSPRHLIKEKRETATLKCYPIPRHDTVYWYQQGPGQDPQFLISFYEKMQSDKGSIPDRFSAQQFSDYHSELNMSSLELGDSALYFCASSGKDRVRTEGGYTFGSGTRLTVV.

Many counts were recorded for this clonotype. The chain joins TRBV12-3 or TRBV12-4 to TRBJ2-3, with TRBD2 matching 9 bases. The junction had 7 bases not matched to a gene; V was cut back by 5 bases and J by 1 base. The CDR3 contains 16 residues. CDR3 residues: CASSRSIAGGTDTQYF. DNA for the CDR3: TGTGCCAGCAGTCGATCCATAGCGGGAGGCACAGATACGCAGTATTTT.

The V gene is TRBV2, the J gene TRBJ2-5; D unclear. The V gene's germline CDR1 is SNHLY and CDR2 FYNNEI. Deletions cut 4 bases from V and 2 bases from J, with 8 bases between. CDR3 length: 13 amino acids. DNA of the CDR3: TGTGCCAGCAGTGTGCAGTCACAAGAGACCCAGTACTTC. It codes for CASSVQSQETQYF.

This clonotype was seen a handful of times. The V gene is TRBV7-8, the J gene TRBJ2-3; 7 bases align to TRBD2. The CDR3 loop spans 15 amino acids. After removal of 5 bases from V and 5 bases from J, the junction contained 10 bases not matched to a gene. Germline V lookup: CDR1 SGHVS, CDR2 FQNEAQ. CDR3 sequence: CASSPWGGAIDTQYF. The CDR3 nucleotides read TGTGCCAGCAGCCCCTGGGGGGGTGCCATAGATACGCAGTATTTT.

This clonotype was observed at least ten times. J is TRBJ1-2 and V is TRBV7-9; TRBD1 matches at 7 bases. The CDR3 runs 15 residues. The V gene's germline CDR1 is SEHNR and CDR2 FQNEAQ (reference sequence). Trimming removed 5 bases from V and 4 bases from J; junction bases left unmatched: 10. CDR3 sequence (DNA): TGTGCCAGCAGCCCACCGACAGGGAGCGGCTATGGCTACACCTTC. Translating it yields CASSPPTGSGYGYTF.

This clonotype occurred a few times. In DNA, the CDR3 is TGTGCCATCGGGCTAGCGGACATGAACACCGGGGAGCTGTTTTTT. Translating gives CAIGLADMNTGELFF. The chain has TRBV10-3 and TRBJ2-2, with 7 bases lining up with TRBD2. The CDR3 is made up of 15 amino acids. V lost 8 bases, J lost 1 base, and 7 bases stayed unmatched. Germline V lookup: CDR1 ENHRY, CDR2 SYGVKD.

CDR3 region: CASSYGTSGGRSRANNEQFF. Here the CDR3 DNA reads TGTGCCAGCAGTTACGGGACTAGCGGGGGCCGTAGCCGCGCCAACAATGAGCAGTTCTTC. The chain employs TRBV6-2 or TRBV6-3 and TRBJ2-1; 14 bases fit TRBD2. The CDR3 is 20 amino acids. The germline CDR1 and CDR2 sequences are MNHEY and SVGEGT. V was pared by 2 bases and J by 5 bases, with 14 bases of the junction left unmatched.

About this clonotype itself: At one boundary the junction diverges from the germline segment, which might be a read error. CDR3 in DNA: TGTGCCAGCAGCTTATTGGGGAACGACCAGTACTTC. This codes for CASSLLGNDQYF. The chain joins TRBV7-8 to TRBJ2-7; D is undetermined. Germline CDR1 SGHVS, CDR2 FQNEAQ. CDR3 length equals 12 residues.

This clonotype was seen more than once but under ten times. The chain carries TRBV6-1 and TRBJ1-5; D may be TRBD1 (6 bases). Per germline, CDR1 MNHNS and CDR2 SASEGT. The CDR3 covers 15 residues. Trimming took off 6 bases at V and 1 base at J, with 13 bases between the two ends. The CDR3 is CASRSVDSSNQPQHF. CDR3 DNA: TGTGCCAGCAGATCCGTGGACAGCAGCAATCAGCCCCAGCATTTT.

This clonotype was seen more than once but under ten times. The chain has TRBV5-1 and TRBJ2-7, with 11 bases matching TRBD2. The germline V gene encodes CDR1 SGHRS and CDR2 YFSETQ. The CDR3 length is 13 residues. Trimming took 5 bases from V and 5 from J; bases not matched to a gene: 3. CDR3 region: CASRAGLADEQYF. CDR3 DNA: TGCGCCAGCAGAGCGGGACTAGCGGACGAGCAGTACTTC.

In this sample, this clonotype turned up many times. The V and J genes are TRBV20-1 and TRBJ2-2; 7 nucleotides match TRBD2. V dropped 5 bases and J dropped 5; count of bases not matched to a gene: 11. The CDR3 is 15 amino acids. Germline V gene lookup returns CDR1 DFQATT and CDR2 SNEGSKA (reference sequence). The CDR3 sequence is CSARRGLTITGELFF. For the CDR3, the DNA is TGCAGTGCTCGACGGGGACTAACGATAACCGGGGAGCTGTTTTTT.